This TCR beta chain is drawn from a study of blood T cell repertoires in COVID-19. Overall study context: The samples span acute and convalescent COVID-19 from the United States, Italy and Spain.

With 4 bases clipped from V and 2 bases from J, the junction kept 8 bases outside the gene matches. CDR1 and CDR2 from the germline V gene are LNHDA and SQIVND (reference sequence). The CDR3 is 16 residues long. Participants' reported clinical history set cohort assignment. Source study methods: How many nucleated cells were present was estimated from reference gene primer amplification. Using immunoSEQ multiplex PCR, the repertoire was profiled, and TCRdb retains in-frame clones only, with some absent. The V and J calls and clone size are taken from that table; D and trimming were inferred from the DNA. The top ten clones hold around 4.2% of a sample with 300,000 to 400,000 clones, 80% to 90% of them seen once.

This receptor was identified in a woman aged 40 to 55 with acute COVID-19. The material sequenced was PBMCs or T cells enriched from blood (not recorded which). The chain couples TRBV19 to TRBJ2-3, with 8 bases matching TRBD2. As DNA, the CDR3 is TGTGCCAGTAGTAAAGAAGTTAGCGGGATCACAGATACGCAGTATTTT. Its translation is CASSKEVSGITDTQYF. The full variable domain, in which reference TRBV19 and TRBJ2-3 provide the parts outside the CDR3, is DGGITQSPKYLFRKEGQNVTLSCEQNLNHDAMYWYRQDPGQGLRLIYYSQIVNDFQKGDIAEGYSVSREKKESFPLTVTSAQKNPTAFYLCASSKEVSGITDTQYFGPGTRLTVL.